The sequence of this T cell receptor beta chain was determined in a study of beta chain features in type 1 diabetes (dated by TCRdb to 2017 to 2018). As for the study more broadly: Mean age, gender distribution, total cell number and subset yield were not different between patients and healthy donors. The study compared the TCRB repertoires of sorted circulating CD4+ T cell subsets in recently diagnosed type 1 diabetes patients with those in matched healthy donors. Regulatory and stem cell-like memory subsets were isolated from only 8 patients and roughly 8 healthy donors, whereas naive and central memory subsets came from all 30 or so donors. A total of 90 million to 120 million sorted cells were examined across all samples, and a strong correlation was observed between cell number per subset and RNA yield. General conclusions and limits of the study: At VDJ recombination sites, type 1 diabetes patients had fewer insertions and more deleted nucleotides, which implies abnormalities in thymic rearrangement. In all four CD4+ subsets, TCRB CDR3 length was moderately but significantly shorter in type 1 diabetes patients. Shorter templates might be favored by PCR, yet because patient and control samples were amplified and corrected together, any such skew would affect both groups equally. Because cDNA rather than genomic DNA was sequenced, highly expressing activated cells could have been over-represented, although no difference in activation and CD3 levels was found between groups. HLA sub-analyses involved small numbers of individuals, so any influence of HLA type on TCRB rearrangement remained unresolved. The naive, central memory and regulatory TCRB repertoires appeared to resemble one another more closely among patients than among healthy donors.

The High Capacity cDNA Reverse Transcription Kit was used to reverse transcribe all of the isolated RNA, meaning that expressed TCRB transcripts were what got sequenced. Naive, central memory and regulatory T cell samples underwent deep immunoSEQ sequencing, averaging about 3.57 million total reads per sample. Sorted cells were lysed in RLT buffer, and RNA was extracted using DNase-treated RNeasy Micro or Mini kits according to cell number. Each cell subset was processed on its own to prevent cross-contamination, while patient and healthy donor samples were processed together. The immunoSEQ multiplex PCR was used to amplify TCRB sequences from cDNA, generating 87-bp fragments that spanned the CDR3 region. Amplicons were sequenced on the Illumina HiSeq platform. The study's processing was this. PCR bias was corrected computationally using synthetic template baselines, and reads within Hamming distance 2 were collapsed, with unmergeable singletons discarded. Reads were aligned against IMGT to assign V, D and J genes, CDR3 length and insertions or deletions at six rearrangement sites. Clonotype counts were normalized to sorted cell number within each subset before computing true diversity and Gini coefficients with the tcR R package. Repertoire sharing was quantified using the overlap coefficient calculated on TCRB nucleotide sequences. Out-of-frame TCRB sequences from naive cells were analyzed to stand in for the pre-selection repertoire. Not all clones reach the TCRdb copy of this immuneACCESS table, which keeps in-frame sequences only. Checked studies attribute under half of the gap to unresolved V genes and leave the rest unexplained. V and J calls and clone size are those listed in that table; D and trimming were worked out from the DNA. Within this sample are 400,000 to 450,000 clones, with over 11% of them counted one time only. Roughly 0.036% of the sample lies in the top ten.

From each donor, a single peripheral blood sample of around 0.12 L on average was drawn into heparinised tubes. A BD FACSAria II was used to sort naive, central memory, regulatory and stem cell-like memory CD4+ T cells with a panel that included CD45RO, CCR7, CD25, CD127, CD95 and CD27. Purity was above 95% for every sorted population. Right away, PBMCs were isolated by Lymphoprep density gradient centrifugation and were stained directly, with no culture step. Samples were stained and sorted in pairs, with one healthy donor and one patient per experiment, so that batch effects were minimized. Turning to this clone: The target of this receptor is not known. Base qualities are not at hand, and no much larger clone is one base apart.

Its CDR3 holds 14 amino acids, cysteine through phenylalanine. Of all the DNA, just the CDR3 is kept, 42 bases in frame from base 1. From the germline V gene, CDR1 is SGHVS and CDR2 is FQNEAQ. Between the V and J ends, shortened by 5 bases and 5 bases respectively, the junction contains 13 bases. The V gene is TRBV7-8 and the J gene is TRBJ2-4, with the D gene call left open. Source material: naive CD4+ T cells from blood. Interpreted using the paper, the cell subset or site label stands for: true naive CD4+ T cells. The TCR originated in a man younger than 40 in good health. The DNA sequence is TGTGCCAGCAGCCCATCAGAGACCCAAAACATTCAGTACTTC. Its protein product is CASSPSETQNIQYF.